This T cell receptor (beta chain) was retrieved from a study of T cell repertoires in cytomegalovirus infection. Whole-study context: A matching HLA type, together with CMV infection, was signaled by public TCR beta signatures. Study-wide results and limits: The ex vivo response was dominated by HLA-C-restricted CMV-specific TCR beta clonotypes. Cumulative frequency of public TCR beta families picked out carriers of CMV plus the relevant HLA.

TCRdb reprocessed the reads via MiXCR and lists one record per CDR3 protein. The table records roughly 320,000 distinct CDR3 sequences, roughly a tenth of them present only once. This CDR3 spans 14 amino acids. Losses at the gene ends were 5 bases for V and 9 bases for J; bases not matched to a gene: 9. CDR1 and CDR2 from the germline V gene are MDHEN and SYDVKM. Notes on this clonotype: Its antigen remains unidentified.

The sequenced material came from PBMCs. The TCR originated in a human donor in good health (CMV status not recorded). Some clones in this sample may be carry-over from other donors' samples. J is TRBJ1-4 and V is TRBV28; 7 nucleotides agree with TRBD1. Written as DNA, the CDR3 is TGTGCCAGCAGTCCAATCAGGGGGGGGAAAAAACTGTTTTTT. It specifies CASSPIRGGKKLFF.